The rows below give T cell receptor beta chains drawn from one sample of a study of shared clonotypes between healthy human individuals. Measured with immunoSEQ multiplex PCR; TCRdb has only the in-frame clones, and not every one. Here the sample spans 170,000 or so clones, roughly 70% being singletons. Sequenced sample: memory CD4+ T cells sorted from blood. All receptors come from a young man in good health. Both conserved end residues are part of each CDR3. Fields, in order: D gene, J gene, V gene, clone size, CDR3 protein, CDR3 DNA. D genes are given only for firm matches. The listing skips clone size in some rows; elsewhere it reads once, few, many or a size class.

TRBD1	TRBJ2-7	TRBV10-3	-	CAIRMTGIHEQYF	TGTGCCATCAGGATGACAGGGATCCACGAGCAGTACTTC
-	TRBJ2-7	TRBV5-1	-	CASSLFTVADEQYF	TGCGCCAGCAGCTTGTTCACCGTGGCCGACGAGCAGTACTTC
-	TRBJ2-7	TRBV11-2	-	CASSLGQGGSYEQYF	TGTGCCAGCAGCTTGGGGCAGGGGGGCTCCTACGAGCAGTACTTC
-	TRBJ2-7	TRBV30	-	CAWERGYEQYF	TGTGCCTGGGAAAGGGGCTACGAGCAGTACTTC
TRBD1	TRBJ2-1	TRBV4-1	-	CASSQGGTEYNEQFF	TGCGCCAGCAGCCAAGGGGGGACAGAATACAATGAGCAGTTCTTC
-	TRBJ1-4	TRBV21-1	-	CASSTQVLSEKLFF	TGTGCCAGCAGTACACAGGTCCTTAGTGAAAAACTGTTTTTT
-	TRBJ1-3	TRBV7-2	-	CASSFGHRNTIYF	TGTGCCAGCAGCTTCGGACATCGAAACACCATATATTTT
TRBD1	TRBJ1-2	TRBV7-2	once	CASSLTGTGGSGYTF	TGTGCCAGCAGCTTAACCGGGACAGGGGGCTCTGGCTACACCTTC
-	TRBJ2-1	TRBV2	few	CASSQQGNEQFF	TGTGCCAGCAGCCAACAGGGAAATGAGCAGTTCTTC
TRBD1	TRBJ1-2	TRBV5-1	once	CASRRTGEDGYTF	TGCGCCAGCAGACGTACAGGGGAGGATGGCTACACCTTC
-	TRBJ1-4	TRBV7-6	-	CATGRGLKLFF	TGTGCCACCGGGCGGGGCCTAAAACTGTTTTTT